These T cell receptor beta chains were read from a single sample in a study of blood T cell repertoires in COVID-19. Libraries were prepared by immunoSEQ multiplex PCR; TCRdb keeps only in-frame clonotypes and omits some of them. The sample holds 80,000 to 100,000 clones, over 90% seen once. The source material was peripheral blood. These receptors were taken from a human donor with active COVID-19. The donor label of this sample is uncertain. CDR3s include the opening cysteine and the closing phenylalanine or tryptophan. Each record gives: CDR3 protein, CDR3 DNA, D gene, clone size, J gene, V gene. D genes are given only for firm matches. The size of a clone is reported for some rows only, either as once, few or many, or as a class for expanded clones.

cdr3_aa: CASSSGLAGATDTQYF; cdr3_nt: TGTGCCAGCAGCTCGGGACTAGCGGGAGCTACAGATACGCAGTATTTT; d_call: TRBD2; clone_size: once; j_call: TRBJ2-3; v_call: TRBV5-4
cdr3_aa: CASSRDRVDEQYF; cdr3_nt: TGTGCCAGCAGCCGGGACAGGGTTGACGAGCAGTACTTC; d_call: TRBD1; clone_size: .; j_call: TRBJ2-7; v_call: TRBV6-5
cdr3_aa: CASSLKRGIYNEQFF; cdr3_nt: TGCGCCAGCAGCTTGAAGCGGGGGATCTACAATGAGCAGTTCTTC; d_call: TRBD2; clone_size: .; j_call: TRBJ2-1; v_call: TRBV5-1
cdr3_aa: CASSLAPDRTYGYTF; cdr3_nt: TGTGCCAGCAGTTTGGCTCCTGACAGGACCTATGGCTACACCTTC; d_call: .; clone_size: .; j_call: TRBJ1-2; v_call: TRBV28
cdr3_aa: CASSQQPATGHNEQFF; cdr3_nt: TGTGCCAGCAGCCAACAGCCCGCGACAGGGCACAATGAGCAGTTCTTC; d_call: TRBD1; clone_size: .; j_call: TRBJ2-1; v_call: TRBV11-2
cdr3_aa: CATSRGDGAPMNTEAFF; cdr3_nt: TGTGCCACCAGCAGAGGTGATGGGGCGCCCATGAACACTGAAGCTTTCTTT; d_call: .; clone_size: .; j_call: TRBJ1-1; v_call: TRBV15
cdr3_aa: CASSMVPGGGGGTGELFF; cdr3_nt: TGCGCCAGCAGTATGGTTCCTGGCGGGGGGGGAGGCACCGGGGAGCTGTTTTTT; d_call: TRBD2; clone_size: once; j_call: TRBJ2-2; v_call: TRBV4-1
cdr3_aa: CASSQDRLLADAYEQYF; cdr3_nt: TGTGCCAGCAGCCAAGATCGGTTACTAGCGGATGCCTACGAGCAGTACTTC; d_call: TRBD2; clone_size: .; j_call: TRBJ2-7; v_call: TRBV3-1/TRBV3-2
cdr3_aa: CASSPTRLAGETQYF; cdr3_nt: TGTGCCAGCTCTCCGACGCGACTAGCGGGGGAGACCCAGTACTTC; d_call: TRBD2; clone_size: .; j_call: TRBJ2-5; v_call: TRBV18
cdr3_aa: CASSSLAGGHNEQFF; cdr3_nt: TGCGCCAGCAGCAGCCTAGCGGGGGGGCACAATGAGCAGTTCTTC; d_call: TRBD2; clone_size: .; j_call: TRBJ2-1; v_call: TRBV5-1
cdr3_aa: CASRPRWGGAPEYEQYF; cdr3_nt: TGTGCCAGCCGCCCCCGATGGGGGGGGGCGCCCGAATACGAGCAGTACTTC; d_call: .; clone_size: .; j_call: TRBJ2-7; v_call: TRBV27
cdr3_aa: CASSLGIAVDEQFF; cdr3_nt: TGTGCCAGCAGCCTCGGTATTGCGGTCGATGAGCAGTTCTTC; d_call: .; clone_size: .; j_call: TRBJ2-1; v_call: TRBV7-2
cdr3_aa: CASKSSGGARETQYF; cdr3_nt: TGTGCCAGCAAATCTAGCGGGGGGGCTCGAGAGACCCAGTACTTC; d_call: TRBD2; clone_size: .; j_call: TRBJ2-5; v_call: TRBV19
cdr3_aa: CASSQTGSFYEQYF; cdr3_nt: TGCGCCAGCAGCCAGACAGGAAGTTTCTACGAGCAGTACTTC; d_call: .; clone_size: .; j_call: TRBJ2-7; v_call: TRBV5-1
cdr3_aa: CATSSGSRYEQYF; cdr3_nt: TGCGCCACCTCTAGCGGGAGTCGGTACGAGCAGTACTTC; d_call: TRBD2; clone_size: .; j_call: TRBJ2-7; v_call: TRBV10-2
cdr3_aa: CASSLAGGFIGELFF; cdr3_nt: TGTGCCAGCAGCTTAGCAGGGGGCTTTATCGGGGAGCTGTTTTTT; d_call: TRBD1; clone_size: .; j_call: TRBJ2-2; v_call: TRBV11-3
cdr3_aa: CASSLSIGQGGGYTF; cdr3_nt: TGTGCCAGCAGTTTATCGATCGGACAGGGTGGTGGCTACACCTTC; d_call: TRBD1; clone_size: .; j_call: TRBJ1-2; v_call: TRBV27
cdr3_aa: CSASLYGRPGNTIYF; cdr3_nt: TGCAGTGCTAGTCTATATGGTAGGCCAGGGAACACCATATATTTT; d_call: .; clone_size: .; j_call: TRBJ1-3; v_call: TRBV20-1
cdr3_aa: CASSESGISGNTIYF; cdr3_nt: TGTGCCAGCAGTGAAAGCGGGATCTCTGGAAACACCATATATTTT; d_call: .; clone_size: .; j_call: TRBJ1-3; v_call: TRBV25-1
cdr3_aa: CASSYSGVVDEQFF; cdr3_nt: TGTGCCAGCAGTTACTCAGGGGTCGTCGATGAGCAGTTCTTC; d_call: .; clone_size: .; j_call: TRBJ2-1; v_call: TRBV6-5
cdr3_aa: CASARMGQGMETQYF; cdr3_nt: TGTGCCAGCGCTAGGATGGGACAGGGGATGGAGACCCAGTACTTC; d_call: TRBD1; clone_size: .; j_call: TRBJ2-5; v_call: TRBV28
cdr3_aa: CASSLAPEGQGVEQYF; cdr3_nt: TGCGCCAGCAGCTTGGCGCCGGAGGGACAGGGGGTCGAGCAGTACTTC; d_call: TRBD1; clone_size: few; j_call: TRBJ2-7; v_call: TRBV5-1
cdr3_aa: CASRLPLVGYTF; cdr3_nt: TGTGCCAGCAGGTTACCACTTGTTGGCTACACCTTC; d_call: .; clone_size: .; j_call: TRBJ1-2; v_call: TRBV5-8
cdr3_aa: CASSVGRQGYEQYF; cdr3_nt: TGTGCCAGCAGCGTAGGGCGACAGGGCTACGAGCAGTACTTC; d_call: TRBD1; clone_size: .; j_call: TRBJ2-7; v_call: TRBV9
cdr3_aa: CASSQGDPGQTDEKLFF; cdr3_nt: TGTGCCAGCAGCCAAGGGGACCCGGGACAGACAGATGAAAAACTGTTTTTT; d_call: TRBD1; clone_size: .; j_call: TRBJ1-4; v_call: TRBV14
cdr3_aa: CASSLEVSYEQYF; cdr3_nt: TGTGCCAGCAGTTTAGAGGTCTCCTACGAGCAGTACTTC; d_call: .; clone_size: .; j_call: TRBJ2-7; v_call: TRBV27
cdr3_aa: CASSLRERATNEKLFF; cdr3_nt: TGTGCCAGCAGCTTGCGAGAGCGTGCAACTAATGAAAAACTGTTTTTT; d_call: .; clone_size: .; j_call: TRBJ1-4; v_call: TRBV5-5
cdr3_aa: CASSLAGQQQYF; cdr3_nt: TGTGCCAGCAGTTTAGCTGGACAGCAGCAGTACTTC; d_call: .; clone_size: .; j_call: TRBJ2-7; v_call: TRBV28
cdr3_aa: CASSRGLAENEQFF; cdr3_nt: TGTGCCAGTAGTAGGGGACTAGCTGAGAATGAGCAGTTCTTC; d_call: TRBD2; clone_size: .; j_call: TRBJ2-1; v_call: TRBV19
cdr3_aa: CASSIGQGNNNQPQHF; cdr3_nt: TGTGCCAGTAGTATAGGACAGGGAAATAACAATCAGCCCCAGCATTTT; d_call: TRBD1; clone_size: few; j_call: TRBJ1-5; v_call: TRBV19
cdr3_aa: CASTKGSGSSYNEQFF; cdr3_nt: TGTGCCAGCACCAAGGGGAGCGGGAGCTCCTACAATGAGCAGTTCTTC; d_call: TRBD2; clone_size: .; j_call: TRBJ2-1; v_call: TRBV27
cdr3_aa: CASSRGAGRVETQYF; cdr3_nt: TGCGCCAGCAGCCGCGGGGCGGGGCGGGTAGAGACCCAGTACTTC; d_call: .; clone_size: .; j_call: TRBJ2-5; v_call: TRBV4-1
cdr3_aa: CASSQVFGGPQETQYF; cdr3_nt: TGCGCCAGCAGCCAAGTATTCGGGGGGCCACAAGAGACCCAGTACTTC; d_call: .; clone_size: .; j_call: TRBJ2-5; v_call: TRBV4-1
cdr3_aa: CASRGQYFTDTQYF; cdr3_nt: TGTGCCAGCAGGGGACAGTATTTCACAGATACGCAGTATTTT; d_call: TRBD1; clone_size: .; j_call: TRBJ2-3; v_call: TRBV2
cdr3_aa: CASGDQNGETQYF; cdr3_nt: TGTGCCAGCGGCGACCAGAACGGGGAGACCCAGTACTTC; d_call: .; clone_size: .; j_call: TRBJ2-5; v_call: TRBV2
cdr3_aa: CASWGQPIAKNIQYF; cdr3_nt: TGCGCCAGTTGGGGACAGCCTATAGCCAAAAACATTCAGTACTTC; d_call: TRBD1; clone_size: .; j_call: TRBJ2-4; v_call: TRBV10-1
cdr3_aa: CASTLAGGLSYEQYF; cdr3_nt: TGTGCCAGCACACTAGCGGGGGGACTGTCCTACGAGCAGTACTTC; d_call: TRBD2; clone_size: .; j_call: TRBJ2-7; v_call: TRBV13
cdr3_aa: CASSLPGNEAFF; cdr3_nt: TGCGCCAGCAGCTTGCCGGGGAATGAAGCTTTCTTT; d_call: .; clone_size: .; j_call: TRBJ1-1; v_call: TRBV5-1
cdr3_aa: CATSRDWGYSGNTIYF; cdr3_nt: TGTGCCACCAGCAGAGATTGGGGCTACTCTGGAAACACCATATATTTT; d_call: .; clone_size: .; j_call: TRBJ1-3; v_call: TRBV15
cdr3_aa: CASSEGNRGYTEAFF; cdr3_nt: TGTGCCAGCAGCGAGGGTAACAGGGGTTACACTGAAGCTTTCTTT; d_call: TRBD1; clone_size: .; j_call: TRBJ1-1; v_call: TRBV9
cdr3_aa: CASRAGGRGQFF; cdr3_nt: TGTGCCAGCAGGGCAGGGGGCAGGGGGCAGTTCTTC; d_call: TRBD1; clone_size: .; j_call: TRBJ2-1; v_call: TRBV27
cdr3_aa: CASRSGGRYEQYF; cdr3_nt: TGTGCCAGCAGGTCGGGGGGAAGGTACGAGCAGTACTTC; d_call: TRBD2; clone_size: .; j_call: TRBJ2-7; v_call: TRBV12-3/TRBV12-4
cdr3_aa: CASSFHLIPVETSKDTQYF; cdr3_nt: TGTGCCAGCAGTTTCCACCTAATCCCGGTGGAGACTAGTAAAGATACGCAGTATTTT; d_call: .; clone_size: once; j_call: TRBJ2-3; v_call: TRBV28
cdr3_aa: CASSRLANYNEQFF; cdr3_nt: TGTGCCAGCAGCAGACTAGCGAACTACAATGAGCAGTTCTTC; d_call: TRBD2; clone_size: .; j_call: TRBJ2-1; v_call: TRBV2
cdr3_aa: CASSRTGSGNTIYF; cdr3_nt: TGTGCCAGCAGCCGGACAGGGTCCGGAAACACCATATATTTT; d_call: TRBD1; clone_size: .; j_call: TRBJ1-3; v_call: TRBV11-3
cdr3_aa: CASSSRDFTDTQYF; cdr3_nt: TGTGCCAGCAGCTCTCGGGACTTCACAGATACGCAGTATTTT; d_call: .; clone_size: .; j_call: TRBJ2-3; v_call: TRBV5-5
cdr3_aa: CASSSTGGWEKLFF; cdr3_nt: TGTGCCAGCAGCTCTACAGGGGGTTGGGAAAAACTGTTTTTT; d_call: TRBD1; clone_size: once; j_call: TRBJ1-4; v_call: TRBV7-9
cdr3_aa: CASSTTGWQTQYF; cdr3_nt: TGTGCCAGCAGCACGACAGGGTGGCAGACCCAGTACTTC; d_call: TRBD1; clone_size: .; j_call: TRBJ2-5; v_call: TRBV28
cdr3_aa: CASSIYEGRQGGETQYF; cdr3_nt: TGTGCCAGTAGTATTTACGAAGGAAGGCAGGGCGGCGAGACCCAGTACTTC; d_call: .; clone_size: .; j_call: TRBJ2-5; v_call: TRBV19
cdr3_aa: CASSPRQAISGANVLTF; cdr3_nt: TGTGCCAGCAGCCCACGACAGGCGATCTCTGGGGCCAACGTCCTGACTTTC; d_call: .; clone_size: .; j_call: TRBJ2-6; v_call: TRBV11-2
cdr3_aa: CASSAGQGGEKLFF; cdr3_nt: TGCGCCAGCAGCGCGGGACAGGGTGGTGAAAAACTGTTTTTT; d_call: TRBD1; clone_size: .; j_call: TRBJ1-4; v_call: TRBV5-1
cdr3_aa: CASSNRLGWNEQFF; cdr3_nt: TGTGCCAGCAGTAACCGACTGGGTTGGAATGAGCAGTTCTTC; d_call: .; clone_size: .; j_call: TRBJ2-1; v_call: TRBV6-5
cdr3_aa: CASSPLKTSGIYNEQFF; cdr3_nt: TGCGCCAGCAGCCCCTTAAAAACTAGCGGGATCTACAATGAGCAGTTCTTC; d_call: TRBD2; clone_size: .; j_call: TRBJ2-1; v_call: TRBV4-1
cdr3_aa: CASSPQRSGNGGEQFF; cdr3_nt: TGTGCCAGCAGTCCCCAGAGAAGCGGTAATGGGGGGGAGCAGTTCTTC; d_call: .; clone_size: .; j_call: TRBJ2-1; v_call: TRBV27
cdr3_aa: CASSLGNSPFF; cdr3_nt: TGTGCCAGCAGCCTCGGGAACTCCCCGTTCTTC; d_call: .; clone_size: .; j_call: TRBJ2-1; v_call: TRBV7-8
cdr3_aa: CAIMSGRVETGELFF; cdr3_nt: TGTGCCATCATGAGCGGGAGAGTAGAAACCGGGGAGCTGTTTTTT; d_call: TRBD2; clone_size: .; j_call: TRBJ2-2; v_call: TRBV10-3
cdr3_aa: CASSGGIQETQYF; cdr3_nt: TGTGCCAGCAGCGGAGGGATCCAAGAGACCCAGTACTTC; d_call: .; clone_size: .; j_call: TRBJ2-5; v_call: TRBV3-1/TRBV3-2